This TCR beta chain was sequenced for a study of T-cell reconstitution after alpha-beta-depleted transplantation in children. This clonotype was recorded a few times. The library targeted TCRbeta and was prepared with unique molecular identifiers. A single record per CDR3 protein comes from TCRdb applying MiXCR to the PCR reads. The sample gives some 520,000 distinct CDR3 sequences, roughly 33% of which show up once; approximately 2.3% is in the top ten. The starting material was PBMCs from the stem cell graft donor, obtained from the stem cell graft. This TCR was recovered from a human donor who donated a stem cell graft to a child with aplastic anemia.

The CDR3 DNA reads TGCAGTGGTCAATTCACGGAAGGCTACACCTTC. This sequence encodes CSGQFTEGYTF. This rearrangement joins TRBV20-1 to TRBJ1-2; D unresolved. V dropped 7 bases and J dropped 8 bases, with 14 bases sitting between them. Germline V gives CDR1 DFQATT, CDR2 SNEGSKA (reference sequence). CDR3 length: 11 residues.